The 9 T cell receptor beta chains below all came from one sample that was sequenced in a study of T cell responses to AZD1222 COVID-19 vaccine (dated by TCRdb to 2020 to 2023). What the time point label conveys for this sample: baseline before first vaccination. The protocol used for the library was the immunoSEQ multiplex PCR assay. TCRdb took this table from immuneACCESS and kept in-frame rearrangements with V and J called. Such tables lack part of the clones; where checked against another copy, unresolved V genes explain under half of the gap, and the rest is unexplained. The sample table records under 150,000 clones; over 90% of these occur just once. The ten largest clones represent about 0.91% of the sample. The source material was peripheral blood, sampled on day 0 of AZD1222 vaccination. Receptor source: an adult in good health.

This sequence joins TRBV9 and TRBJ1-4, with a possible D match to TRBD1 (5 bases). This CDR3 has 15 residues. CDR1 is SGDLS, CDR2 YYNGEE, per germline. V lost 0 bases to trimming and J lost 8 bases, with 14 bases between them. The CDR3 coding sequence is TGTGCCAGCAGCGTAGCGGGGCAGGGAAACGAAAAACTGTTTTTT. Translated, it gives CASSVAGQGNEKLFF.

The rearrangement uses TRBV11-2 and TRBJ1-2; TRBD1 agrees at 7 bases. Germline values: CDR1 SGHAT, CDR2 FQNNGV. With V trimmed by 4 bases and J by 5 bases, 10 bases remained unmatched. The CDR3 has 15 amino acids. CDR3 coding DNA: TGTGCCAGCAGCTATCAGCGAAAGGGGGCTTATGGCTACACCTTC. Protein sequence: CASSYQRKGAYGYTF.

V usage is TRBV30 and J usage is TRBJ2-1; tentatively, D is TRBD2 (6 bases). The CDR3 contains 12 residues. Germline V gene data show CDR1 as GTSNPN and CDR2 as SVGIG (reference sequence). V lost 3 bases, J lost 3 bases, and 6 bases lay in between. CDR3 nucleotide sequence: TGTGCCTGGAGGGGGGGCTACAATGAGCAGTTCTTC. It yields the protein CAWRGGYNEQFF.

CDR3 nucleotides: TGTGCCAGTAGTCCGGGACTAGCGGATACCTACGAGCAGTACTTC. It encodes CASSPGLADTYEQYF. The chain uses TRBV19 and TRBJ2-7; 11 positions match TRBD2. After removal of 5 bases from V and 2 bases from J, the junction contained 5 bases not matched to a gene. This CDR3 is 15 amino acids long. Germline V gene sequence: CDR1 LNHDA, CDR2 SQIVND (reference sequence).

The V and J genes are TRBV5-5 and TRBJ1-5, with D perhaps TRBD1 (5 bases). V lost 4 bases and J 0 bases, leaving 11 bases between the germline ends. Germline-derived CDR1 and CDR2 are SGHKS and YYEKEE (reference sequence). There are 15 residues in the CDR3. CDR3 coding DNA: TGTGCCAGCAGCGGGACTTCTCATAGCAATCAGCCCCAGCATTTT. Protein: CASSGTSHSNQPQHF. The full variable domain, rest sourced from reference TRBV5-5 and TRBJ1-5, is DAGVTQSPTHLIKTRGQQVTLRCSPISGHKSVSWYQQVLGQGPQFIFQYYEKEERGRGNFPDRFSARQFPNYSSELNVNALLLGDSALYLCASSGTSHSNQPQHFGDGTRLSIL.

The gene calls are TRBV19 and TRBJ2-1, with D tentatively TRBD2 (5 bases). The CDR3 is 16 residues long. Trimming cost V 3 bases and J 0 bases, with 12 bases left between them. In germline, CDR1 is LNHDA, CDR2 SQIVND (reference sequence). This CDR3 reads CASSILGMSSYNEQFF. CDR3 bases: TGTGCCAGTAGTATTCTCGGGATGAGCTCCTACAATGAGCAGTTCTTC.

The rearrangement joins TRBV27 to TRBJ1-2; D perhaps matches TRBD1 (5 bases). This CDR3 is 18 amino acids long. Germline-derived CDR1 and CDR2 are MNHEY and SMNVEV (reference sequence). V lost 2 bases, J lost 6 bases, and 25 bases lay in between. CDR3: CASSLKGENAGTRDGYTF. CDR3 nucleotides: TGTGCCAGCAGTTTAAAAGGAGAGAACGCCGGGACGCGAGATGGCTACACCTTC.

This sequence joins TRBV27 and TRBJ2-1; 13 positions match TRBD2. The CDR3 contains 22 residues. Trimming cost V 1 base and J 4 bases; bases outside gene matches: 19. Germline CDR1 and CDR2: MNHEY and SMNVEV (reference sequence). CDR3 in amino acids: CASSLFVDPGLAGIRQYNEQFF. The CDR3 bases are TGTGCCAGCAGTTTATTCGTAGATCCGGGACTAGCGGGGATTCGCCAATACAATGAGCAGTTCTTC.

The chain combines TRBV19 with TRBJ2-3, with TRBD2 identical over 7 bases. The germline V gene encodes CDR1 LNHDA and CDR2 SQIVND (reference sequence). V lost 5 bases to trimming and J lost 6 bases; unmatched junction nucleotides: 17. The CDR3 runs 17 residues. CDR3 nucleotide sequence: TGTGCCAGTAGTCTATTACTAGCGTGGGTTGCAGGGGATACGCAGTATTTT. As protein: CASSLLLAWVAGDTQYF.